The rows below give T cell receptor beta chains drawn from one sample of a study of cytomegalovirus exposure and HLA in healthy donors. Here immunoSEQ multiplex PCR was the method, and the copy in TCRdb shows in-frame clones only, minus some. This table holds 140,000 to 150,000 clones, about 75% found once. Sequencing was performed on PBMCs. These receptors were collected from a man aged 25 to 40 in good health and CMV-seronegative. Both conserved end residues are part of each CDR3. D genes are given only for firm matches. Clone size is stated in some rows and not others, as once, few, many or a class when expanded.

j_call: TRBJ1-1; clone_size: -; d_call: -; v_call: TRBV18; cdr3_aa: CASSPAGYASNTEAFF; cdr3_nt: TGTGCCAGCTCACCGGCAGGGTATGCTTCTAACACTGAAGCTTTCTTT
j_call: TRBJ1-4; clone_size: -; d_call: -; v_call: TRBV4-1; cdr3_aa: CASSQGRGGGEKLFF; cdr3_nt: TGCGCCAGCAGCCAAGGCCGGGGAGGGGGGGAAAAGCTGTTTTTT
j_call: TRBJ2-3; clone_size: once; d_call: TRBD1; v_call: TRBV19; cdr3_aa: CASSIGGAGGNTQYF; cdr3_nt: TGTGCCAGTAGTATTGGCGGCGCAGGGGGTAATACGCAGTATTTT
j_call: TRBJ1-1; clone_size: -; d_call: -; v_call: TRBV10-3; cdr3_aa: CAISEGRENTEAFF; cdr3_nt: TGTGCCATCAGTGAGGGCAGGGAGAACACTGAAGCTTTCTTT
j_call: TRBJ1-2; clone_size: -; d_call: -; v_call: TRBV7-2; cdr3_aa: CASSESTPQAF; cdr3_nt: TGTGCCAGCAGCGAATCGACACCTCAGGCCTTC
j_call: TRBJ1-3; clone_size: -; d_call: TRBD1; v_call: TRBV6-4; cdr3_aa: CASIGTGSGNTIYF; cdr3_nt: TGTGCCAGCATCGGGACAGGGTCTGGAAACACCATATATTTT
j_call: TRBJ2-2; clone_size: -; d_call: -; v_call: TRBV1; cdr3_aa: CTSSHSGGGELFF; cdr3_nt: TGCACCAGCAGCCACTCGGGGGGAGGGGAGCTGTTTTTT
j_call: TRBJ1-5; clone_size: -; d_call: -; v_call: TRBV19; cdr3_aa: CASSITGARQPQHF; cdr3_nt: TGTGCCAGTAGTATTACAGGCGCGAGGCAGCCCCAGCATTTT
j_call: TRBJ2-1; clone_size: -; d_call: -; v_call: TRBV11-2; cdr3_aa: CASSDRSSYNEQFF; cdr3_nt: TGTGCCAGCAGCGACAGGAGCTCCTACAATGAGCAGTTCTTC
j_call: TRBJ1-4; clone_size: -; d_call: TRBD1; v_call: TRBV5-1; cdr3_aa: CASSGGTGGTNEKLFF; cdr3_nt: TGCGCCAGCAGCGGCGGGACAGGGGGCACTAATGAAAAACTGTTTTTT
j_call: TRBJ2-7; clone_size: few; d_call: TRBD2; v_call: TRBV7-8; cdr3_aa: CASSLTSGRAYSYEQYF; cdr3_nt: TGTGCCAGCAGCTTAACCTCTGGGAGGGCGTACTCCTACGAGCAGTACTTC
j_call: TRBJ2-1; clone_size: -; d_call: -; v_call: TRBV11-2; cdr3_aa: CASSLGVSRSYNEQFF; cdr3_nt: TGTGCCAGCAGCTTAGGGGTTAGCCGTTCCTACAATGAGCAGTTCTTC
j_call: TRBJ2-5; clone_size: -; d_call: TRBD2; v_call: TRBV13; cdr3_aa: CASSDSGRGQFGETQYF; cdr3_nt: TGTGCCAGCAGTGATAGCGGGAGGGGACAATTTGGAGAGACCCAGTACTTC
j_call: TRBJ2-5; clone_size: -; d_call: TRBD2; v_call: TRBV28; cdr3_aa: CASTSSGGAETQYF; cdr3_nt: TGTGCCAGCACGTCTAGCGGGGGGGCGGAGACCCAGTACTTC
j_call: TRBJ2-7; clone_size: once; d_call: -; v_call: TRBV2; cdr3_aa: CASIRGMGSYEQYF; cdr3_nt: TGTGCCAGCATCCGGGGGATGGGGTCATACGAGCAGTACTTC
j_call: TRBJ2-7; clone_size: few; d_call: -; v_call: TRBV7-2; cdr3_aa: CASSWDTAYEQYF; cdr3_nt: TGTGCCAGCAGTTGGGACACCGCCTACGAGCAGTACTTC
j_call: TRBJ2-1; clone_size: few; d_call: TRBD1; v_call: TRBV6-5; cdr3_aa: CASSYPQGAGNEQFF; cdr3_nt: TGTGCCAGCAGTTACCCCCAGGGGGCTGGAAATGAGCAGTTCTTC
j_call: TRBJ1-5; clone_size: once; d_call: -; v_call: TRBV28; cdr3_aa: CASSPTGPVSQPQHF; cdr3_nt: TGTGCCAGCAGCCCCACAGGTCCCGTGAGTCAGCCCCAGCATTTT
j_call: TRBJ2-1; clone_size: -; d_call: TRBD2; v_call: TRBV9; cdr3_aa: CASSFSGRMDNEQFF; cdr3_nt: TGTGCCAGCAGCTTTAGCGGGAGGATGGACAATGAGCAGTTCTTC
j_call: TRBJ2-3; clone_size: -; d_call: TRBD2; v_call: TRBV7-8; cdr3_aa: CASSKRVAGPSGDTQYF; cdr3_nt: TGTGCCAGCAGCAAGAGGGTAGCGGGCCCTTCCGGGGATACGCAGTATTTT
j_call: TRBJ2-1; clone_size: medium-sized; d_call: -; v_call: TRBV11-3; cdr3_aa: CASSLDGDNEQFF; cdr3_nt: TGTGCCAGCAGCTTAGATGGGGACAACGAGCAGTTCTTC
j_call: TRBJ1-3; clone_size: -; d_call: -; v_call: TRBV19; cdr3_aa: CASSISGGSADTIYF; cdr3_nt: TGTGCCAGTAGTATTTCGGGGGGCTCCGCGGACACCATATATTTT
j_call: TRBJ1-4; clone_size: -; d_call: -; v_call: TRBV9; cdr3_aa: CASSATGVLPLNEKLFF; cdr3_nt: TGTGCCAGCAGCGCTACTGGAGTCCTACCCCTTAATGAAAAACTGTTTTTT
j_call: TRBJ1-2; clone_size: -; d_call: TRBD1; v_call: TRBV9; cdr3_aa: CASSVRDRGLYGYTF; cdr3_nt: TGTGCCAGCAGCGTAAGGGACAGGGGACTCTATGGCTACACCTTC
j_call: TRBJ2-5; clone_size: -; d_call: -; v_call: TRBV2; cdr3_aa: CATGTQETQYF; cdr3_nt: TGTGCCACCGGGACTCAAGAGACCCAGTACTTC
j_call: TRBJ1-4; clone_size: few; d_call: TRBD1; v_call: TRBV28; cdr3_aa: CAGGPGQGKGEKLFF; cdr3_nt: TGTGCCGGAGGACCGGGACAGGGAAAGGGAGAAAAACTGTTTTTT
j_call: TRBJ2-5; clone_size: -; d_call: -; v_call: TRBV5-4; cdr3_aa: CASSGSGSQETQYF; cdr3_nt: TGTGCCAGCAGCGGGTCAGGCAGTCAAGAGACCCAGTACTTC
j_call: TRBJ2-1; clone_size: -; d_call: -; v_call: TRBV9; cdr3_aa: CASSVDSSNEQFF; cdr3_nt: TGTGCCAGCAGCGTAGACTCAAGCAATGAGCAGTTCTTC
j_call: TRBJ2-5; clone_size: few; d_call: TRBD2; v_call: TRBV30; cdr3_aa: CAWSVGTSEETQYF; cdr3_nt: TGTGCCTGGAGTGTAGGGACTAGCGAGGAGACCCAGTACTTC
j_call: TRBJ1-5; clone_size: -; d_call: -; v_call: TRBV6-5; cdr3_aa: CASSYSPDQPQHF; cdr3_nt: TGTGCCAGCAGTTACTCGCCAGATCAGCCCCAGCATTTT
j_call: TRBJ2-5; clone_size: -; d_call: TRBD1; v_call: TRBV11-3; cdr3_aa: CASSYGQGQETQYF; cdr3_nt: TGTGCCAGCAGTTACGGACAGGGTCAAGAGACCCAGTACTTC
j_call: TRBJ2-2; clone_size: -; d_call: TRBD2; v_call: TRBV19; cdr3_aa: CASGGGGTSPNTGELFF; cdr3_nt: TGTGCCAGTGGGGGAGGCGGGACTAGCCCGAACACCGGGGAGCTGTTTTTT
j_call: TRBJ1-1; clone_size: -; d_call: -; v_call: TRBV5-1; cdr3_aa: CASSLDGFERGNTEAFF; cdr3_nt: TGCGCCAGCAGCTTGGATGGTTTCGAGCGGGGGAACACTGAAGCTTTCTTT
j_call: TRBJ2-3; clone_size: -; d_call: TRBD1; v_call: TRBV28; cdr3_aa: CASSGTGGSVDTQYF; cdr3_nt: TGTGCCAGCAGCGGGACAGGGGGCTCGGTAGATACGCAGTATTTT
j_call: TRBJ2-3; clone_size: -; d_call: TRBD2; v_call: TRBV5-1; cdr3_aa: CASSRVGREGTDTQYF; cdr3_nt: TGCGCCAGCAGCCGTGTGGGGCGGGAGGGCACAGATACGCAGTATTTT
j_call: TRBJ1-1; clone_size: few; d_call: TRBD1; v_call: TRBV25-1; cdr3_aa: CASSGTAEVGEAFF; cdr3_nt: TGTGCCAGCAGCGGGACAGCTGAGGTGGGTGAAGCTTTCTTT
j_call: TRBJ2-7; clone_size: -; d_call: TRBD1; v_call: TRBV27; cdr3_aa: CASSPGQGGREQYF; cdr3_nt: TGTGCCAGCAGTCCGGGACAGGGAGGTCGCGAGCAGTACTTC
j_call: TRBJ2-7; clone_size: -; d_call: -; v_call: TRBV28; cdr3_aa: CASRRTDREQYF; cdr3_nt: TGTGCCAGCAGGAGGACCGACAGGGAGCAGTACTTC
j_call: TRBJ1-6; clone_size: -; d_call: -; v_call: TRBV7-8; cdr3_aa: CASSSDGNSPLHF; cdr3_nt: TGTGCCAGCAGCTCTGACGGGAATTCACCCCTCCACTTT
j_call: TRBJ2-7; clone_size: -; d_call: -; v_call: TRBV5-1; cdr3_aa: CASSLAAGDLYEQYF; cdr3_nt: TGCGCCAGCAGCTTGGCGGCAGGGGATCTATACGAGCAGTACTTC
j_call: TRBJ1-2; clone_size: -; d_call: TRBD1; v_call: TRBV5-6; cdr3_aa: CASSLEGTGEDINYGYTF; cdr3_nt: TGTGCCAGCAGCTTGGAAGGAACAGGGGAGGATATAAACTATGGCTACACCTTC
j_call: TRBJ2-3; clone_size: few; d_call: TRBD2; v_call: TRBV5-1; cdr3_aa: CASSIGLGTDTQYF; cdr3_nt: TGCGCCAGCAGCATCGGACTAGGCACAGATACGCAGTATTTT
j_call: TRBJ1-5; clone_size: once; d_call: -; v_call: TRBV30; cdr3_aa: CAWGGPGGWRNQPQHF; cdr3_nt: TGTGCCTGGGGGGGGCCGGGGGGCTGGCGAAATCAGCCCCAGCATTTT
j_call: TRBJ1-1; clone_size: -; d_call: -; v_call: TRBV7-2; cdr3_aa: CASSLGWGEGAFF; cdr3_nt: TGTGCCAGCAGCTTGGGTTGGGGGGAGGGAGCTTTCTTT
j_call: TRBJ2-5; clone_size: -; d_call: TRBD1; v_call: TRBV19; cdr3_aa: CASSMGRGHQETQYF; cdr3_nt: TGTGCCAGTAGTATGGGCAGGGGGCACCAAGAGACCCAGTACTTC
j_call: TRBJ2-4; clone_size: -; d_call: -; v_call: TRBV11-2; cdr3_aa: CASSLLQLAKNIQYF; cdr3_nt: TGTGCCAGCAGCTTGTTACAGCTAGCCAAAAACATTCAGTACTTC
j_call: TRBJ1-5; clone_size: -; d_call: TRBD1; v_call: TRBV7-9; cdr3_aa: CASSSQGEQPQHF; cdr3_nt: TGTGCCAGCAGCTCACAGGGGGAACAACCCCAGCATTTT
j_call: TRBJ2-5; clone_size: -; d_call: TRBD1; v_call: TRBV5-5; cdr3_aa: CASSLDRGETQYF; cdr3_nt: TGTGCCAGCAGTCTGGACAGGGGAGAGACCCAGTACTTC
j_call: TRBJ1-5; clone_size: many; d_call: TRBD1; v_call: TRBV28; cdr3_aa: CASSKTGFGQPQHF; cdr3_nt: TGTGCCAGCAGTAAGACAGGGTTCGGTCAGCCCCAGCATTTT
j_call: TRBJ2-5; clone_size: -; d_call: -; v_call: TRBV2; cdr3_aa: CASTGDQETQYF; cdr3_nt: TGTGCCAGTACGGGGGATCAAGAGACCCAGTACTTC
j_call: TRBJ1-1; clone_size: -; d_call: -; v_call: TRBV7-3; cdr3_aa: CASSLTLSANTEAFF; cdr3_nt: TGTGCCAGCAGCTTAACGTTGAGCGCGAACACTGAAGCTTTCTTT
j_call: TRBJ2-1; clone_size: -; d_call: TRBD2; v_call: TRBV5-1; cdr3_aa: CASSLALAGGWIF; cdr3_nt: TGCGCCAGCAGCTTGGCGCTAGCGGGAGGATGGATCTTC
j_call: TRBJ1-1; clone_size: -; d_call: TRBD1; v_call: TRBV11-3; cdr3_aa: CASSLTGGAAFF; cdr3_nt: TGTGCCAGCAGCTTAACAGGGGGCGCCGCTTTCTTT
j_call: TRBJ2-7; clone_size: -; d_call: TRBD2; v_call: TRBV7-9; cdr3_aa: CASSLGHSGGVSEQYF; cdr3_nt: TGTGCCAGCAGCTTAGGTCATAGCGGGGGTGTAAGCGAGCAGTACTTC
j_call: TRBJ2-6; clone_size: few; d_call: -; v_call: TRBV7-9; cdr3_aa: CASSLSANSGANGLTF; cdr3_nt: TGTGCCAGCAGCTTAAGTGCTAACTCTGGGGCCAACGGCCTGACTTTC
j_call: TRBJ2-2; clone_size: -; d_call: -; v_call: TRBV5-1; cdr3_aa: CASEGQNTGELFF; cdr3_nt: TGCGCCAGCGAAGGACAAAACACCGGGGAGCTGTTTTTT
j_call: TRBJ2-4; clone_size: -; d_call: TRBD2; v_call: TRBV7-8; cdr3_aa: CASSPGGRNIQYF; cdr3_nt: TGTGCCAGCAGCCCGGGGGGGCGAAACATTCAGTACTTC
j_call: TRBJ2-1; clone_size: -; d_call: -; v_call: TRBV21-1; cdr3_aa: CASRPTSGGGSNEQFF; cdr3_nt: TGTGCCAGCAGACCCACTAGCGGGGGTGGGTCCAATGAGCAGTTCTTC
j_call: TRBJ1-3; clone_size: -; d_call: TRBD1; v_call: TRBV5-6; cdr3_aa: CASSRGQSSGNTIYF; cdr3_nt: TGTGCCAGCAGCCGGGGACAGAGCTCTGGAAACACCATATATTTT